The 19 T cell receptor beta chains below all came from one sample that was sequenced in a study of identical twins. TCRdb recomputed calls from the 5' RACE reads with MiXCR, one row per CDR3 protein. The profile shows around 470,000 distinct CDR3 sequences, 12% to 15% of them singletons. Separately, the same data were catalogued under a study of yellow fever vaccine responses in identical twins.

Specimen: CD4+ T cells sorted from blood. These receptors were taken from a woman aged 18-29 years in good health.

This chain links TRBV12-3 or TRBV12-4 with TRBJ2-2, with 7 bases aligning to TRBD1. CDR3 length: 17 residues. Germline trimming cut 3 bases from V and 4 bases from J; bases unmatched to any gene: 11. CDR3 sequence: CASSLYVRAGGTGELFF. As DNA, the CDR3 is TGTGCCAGCAGTTTGTATGTTCGGGCAGGGGGCACCGGGGAGCTGTTTTTT.

The genes are TRBV12-3 or TRBV12-4 and TRBJ2-3; D might be TRBD1 or TRBD2, each matching 5 bases. Between the trimmed V and J ends, which lost 7 bases and 0 bases, there was a span of 11 bases. CDR3 size: 14 residues. Here the CDR3 DNA reads TGTGCCAGCAATCCGTGGGGGAGCACAGATACGCAGTATTTT. Translating it yields CASNPWGSTDTQYF.

The CDR3 spells CASSPIGTGTYEQYF. CDR3 nucleotides: TGTGCCAGCTCACCAATCGGGACAGGGACCTACGAGCAGTACTTC. The rearrangement joins TRBV18 to TRBJ2-7; 9 nucleotides agree with TRBD1. The CDR3 consists of 15 residues. CDR1 is KGHSH, CDR2 LQKENI, per germline. Trimming removed 2 bases from V and 2 bases from J; junction bases left unmatched: 4.

The rearrangement uses TRBV20-1 and TRBJ1-5, with 10 bases fitting TRBD1. After removal of 6 bases from V and 5 bases from J, the junction contained 4 bases not matched to a gene. The germline gives CDR1 DFQATT, CDR2 SNEGSKA (reference sequence). The CDR3 loop spans 13 amino acids. In DNA form, the CDR3 reads TGCAGTGCAGGACAGGGGGTGGATCAGCCCCAGCATTTT. Protein: CSAGQGVDQPQHF.

The rearrangement joins TRBV5-1 to TRBJ2-7; 11 bases line up with TRBD2. V gave up 2 bases and J gave up 2 bases; unmatched junction bases: 9. CDR1 and CDR2 from the germline V gene are SGHRS and YFSETQ. The CDR3 loop spans 17 amino acids. In nucleotides, the CDR3 is TGCGCCAGCAGCTTCGGACTAGCGGGTCGTGAGACCTACGAGCAGTACTTC. Translated: CASSFGLAGRETYEQYF.

V is TRBV7-9 and J is TRBJ2-1; 7 positions match TRBD1. CDR3 size: 12 residues. V dropped 0 bases and J dropped 16; count of bases not matched to a gene: 6. Germline values: CDR1 SEHNR, CDR2 FQNEAQ (reference sequence). The CDR3 protein is CASSLAPGQKFF. The DNA for the CDR3 is TGTGCCAGCAGCTTAGCGCCGGGACAGAAATTCTTC. The variable domain in full, with the rest retrieved from reference TRBV7-9 and TRBJ2-1, is DTGVSQNPRHKITKRGQNVTFRCDPISEHNRLYWYRQTLGQGPEFLTYFQNEAQLEKSRLLSDRFSAERPKGSFSTLEIQRTEQGDSAMYLCASSLAPGQKFFGPGTRLTVL.

This clonotype showed up just a few times. The V call is TRBV4-3, the J call TRBJ2-2, with unresolved D. The V gene lost 0 bases and the J gene lost 7 bases, with 9 bases spanning the gap. Germline V gives CDR1 LGHNA, CDR2 YSLEER. This CDR3 has 14 amino acids. The CDR3 DNA is TGCGCCAGCAGCCAAGAGAAGTTAGGCGGGGAGCTGTTTTTT. Translated, it gives CASSQEKLGGELFF.

This chain links TRBV7-2 with TRBJ2-6; 12 nucleotides align to TRBD2. The CDR3 length is 17 residues. Trimming removed 5 bases from V and 3 bases from J; junction bases left unmatched: 5. Germline lookup yields CDR1 SGHTA and CDR2 FQGNSA. This chain's CDR3 is CASSPSGRAIGANVLTF. As DNA, the CDR3 is TGTGCCAGCAGCCCTAGCGGGAGGGCAATTGGGGCCAACGTCCTGACTTTC.

This clonotype came up a few times. This chain joins TRBV5-5 and TRBJ2-7; unclear D gene. Germline V gene lookup returns CDR1 SGHKS and CDR2 YYEKEE (reference sequence). Trimming removed 0 bases from V and 6 bases from J, with 13 bases in between. The CDR3 is 14 residues long. CDR3 sequence reads: CASSLELGTGEQYF. In DNA form, the CDR3 reads TGTGCCAGCAGCTTGGAACTGGGAACGGGCGAGCAGTACTTC.

This clonotype was counted a few times. This chain links TRBV6-1 with TRBJ2-7; 9 nucleotides match TRBD1. The CDR3 sequence is 15 residues long. J lost 6 bases, V lost 6 bases, and 12 bases had no gene match. Germline loops: CDR1 MNHNS, CDR2 SASEGT. The CDR3 sequence: CASSNPWTGESEQYF. CDR3 DNA: TGTGCCAGCAGCAACCCCTGGACAGGGGAGTCCGAGCAGTACTTC.

J is TRBJ2-1 and V is TRBV7-2; maybe TRBD2 (6 bases). Germline values: CDR1 SGHTA, CDR2 FQGNSA. The CDR3 runs to 16 residues. Trimming stripped 1 base from V and 6 bases from J, with 16 bases between. For the CDR3, the DNA is TGTGCCAGCAGCTTAGGGAGGAGGGCTAGGGGCAATGAGCAGTTCTTC. Its translation: CASSLGRRARGNEQFF.

The chain links TRBV10-2 to TRBJ2-7, with 7 bases fitting TRBD1. Losses at the gene ends were 5 bases for V and 7 bases for J; bases not matched to a gene: 5. The CDR3 sequence is 12 residues long. CDR1 and CDR2 (germline): WSHSY, SAAADI. The CDR3 is CASSQTGVEQYF. In nucleotides, the CDR3 is TGCGCCAGCAGTCAAACAGGGGTTGAGCAGTACTTC.

J is TRBJ2-2 and V is TRBV20-1, with D perhaps matching TRBD2 (6 bases). This CDR3 contains 17 residues. Germline CDR1 is DFQATT and CDR2 is SNEGSKA (reference sequence). Deletions cut 1 base from V and 6 bases from J, with 21 bases between. Here the CDR3 reads CSARAATSTRGSGELFF. The CDR3 DNA reads as TGCAGTGCTAGAGCGGCGACTAGTACCCGGGGGTCCGGGGAGCTGTTTTTT.

The chain links TRBV20-1 to TRBJ2-2, with 8 bases matching TRBD2. V gave up 2 bases and J gave up 4 bases; unmatched junction bases: 3. The CDR3 consists of 14 residues. Germline CDR1 is DFQATT and CDR2 is SNEGSKA (reference sequence). The CDR3 nucleotides read TGCAGTGCTAGACGGAGCGGGGGCACCGGGGAGCTGTTTTTT. Translated: CSARRSGGTGELFF.

The chain links TRBV25-1 to TRBJ2-7; TRBD1 agrees at 11 bases. After removal of 8 bases from V and 7 bases from J, the junction contained 19 bases not matched to a gene. The CDR3 covers 17 residues. Per the germline V gene, CDR1 is MGHDK and CDR2 is SYGVNS. The CDR3 DNA follows: TGTGCCAGCCAGAAATGGGGGAGAGGACAGGGGGCTGGGGAGCAGTACTTC. Translating it yields CASQKWGRGQGAGEQYF.

This clonotype has only a few counts. The chain couples TRBV20-1 to TRBJ2-7, with 14 bases that match TRBD2. Germline V gene data show CDR1 as DFQATT and CDR2 as SNEGSKA (reference sequence). There are 15 residues in the CDR3. The V and J ends lost 6 bases and 4 bases, in that order; junction bases with no gene match: 8. The CDR3 region is CSAMATSGRAYEQYF. CDR3 coding DNA: TGCAGTGCGATGGCGACTAGCGGGAGGGCGTACGAGCAGTACTTC.

This chain joins TRBV6-2 or TRBV6-3 and TRBJ2-1; the match to TRBD2 covers 10 bases. The ends lost 3 bases at V and 3 bases at J; junction bases unmatched: 5. This CDR3 region has 16 residues. CDR1 is MNHEY and CDR2 is SVGEGT in the germline V gene. The CDR3 region is CASSYQTSGFYNEQFF. DNA of the CDR3: TGTGCCAGCAGTTATCAGACTAGCGGGTTCTACAATGAGCAGTTCTTC.

A few counts support this clonotype. For the CDR3, the DNA is TGCGCCAGCAGCCCGTCCTCAGAGGGTTCCCAAGAGACCCAGTACTTC. The encoded protein is CASSPSSEGSQETQYF. V usage is TRBV4-1 and J usage is TRBJ2-5, with a weak D call TRBD2 (5 bases). The CDR3 totals 16 residues. The germline CDR1 and CDR2 sequences are MGHRA and YSYEKL. V was pared by 4 bases and J by 1 base, with 16 bases between.

This clonotype was seen a handful of times. The chain combines TRBV10-3 with TRBJ1-2, with D unclear. The CDR3 extends over 13 amino acids. V was clipped by 3 bases and J by 13 bases, with 18 bases between them. Per germline, CDR1 ENHRY and CDR2 SYGVKD. For the CDR3, the DNA is TGTGCCATCAGTGATAATGCGGGTAACCCCTCCACCTTC. Protein: CAISDNAGNPSTF.